This T cell receptor beta chain was captured by sequencing in a study of blood T cell repertoires in COVID-19. Across the study: COVID-19 samples collected from the United States, Italy and Spain covered acute and convalescent phases. PBMCs, B-cell-depleted T cells, or T cells were the source of the cDNA or gDNA that made up the material.

V gave up 2 bases and J gave up 1 base, with 6 bases separating them. This CDR3 has 14 residues. The germline V gene has CDR1 SEHNR and CDR2 FQNEAQ (reference sequence). Sequencing used immunoSEQ multiplex PCR; TCRdb keeps in-frame clones, though not all of them. This sample has hundreds of thousands of clones, with around 80% found just once. The chain uses TRBV7-9 and TRBJ2-4; perhaps TRBD1 as D (5 bases). Material: PBMCs or T cells enriched from blood (not recorded which). The sequence was collected from a woman in her forties with acute COVID-19. The CDR3, as DNA: TGTGCCAGCAGCTTAAAGGGGGCCAAAAACATTCAGTACTTC. Protein product: CASSLKGAKNIQYF. The full variable domain, with the rest looked up from reference TRBV7-9 and TRBJ2-4, is DTGVSQNPRHKITKRGQNVTFRCDPISEHNRLYWYRQTLGQGPEFLTYFQNEAQLEKSRLLSDRFSAERPKGSFSTLEIQRTEQGDSAMYLCASSLKGAKNIQYFGAGTRLSVL.